A selection of T cell receptor beta chains follows, all from one sample in a study of cytomegalovirus exposure and HLA in healthy donors. Generated by immunoSEQ multiplex PCR, the TCRdb table keeps only in-frame clones and is missing some. The sample data list around 130,000 clones. The sample consisted of PBMCs. These receptors were collected from a woman aged 40 to 50 in good health and CMV-seronegative. Both conserved end residues are part of each CDR3. Each record gives: V gene, D gene, J gene, CDR3 DNA, CDR3 protein. D genes are given only for firm matches.

v_gene: TRBV6-1; d_gene: TRBD1; j_gene: TRBJ1-2; CDR3nt: TGTGCCAGCAGACAACCGGGACAGGGCAACTATGGCTACACCTTC; CDR3aa: CASRQPGQGNYGYTF
v_gene: TRBV28; d_gene: -; j_gene: TRBJ1-2; CDR3nt: TGTGCCAGCAGTCCGTACCAGGGGATCTATGGCTACACCTTC; CDR3aa: CASSPYQGIYGYTF
v_gene: TRBV18; d_gene: -; j_gene: TRBJ1-2; CDR3nt: TGTGCCAGCTCACCACGATCGGCACGGTCGGACTCCTCTAACTATGGCTACACCTTC; CDR3aa: CASSPRSARSDSSNYGYTF
v_gene: TRBV27; d_gene: TRBD1; j_gene: TRBJ1-1; CDR3nt: TGTGCCAGCAGTCCACCTACCGGGACAGTGGGAAACACTGAAGCTTTCTTT; CDR3aa: CASSPPTGTVGNTEAFF
v_gene: TRBV5-1; d_gene: -; j_gene: TRBJ1-5; CDR3nt: TGCGCCAGCAGCTTACAGGGTGGGGATCAGCCCCAGCATTTT; CDR3aa: CASSLQGGDQPQHF
v_gene: TRBV2; d_gene: -; j_gene: TRBJ1-5; CDR3nt: TGTGCCAGCAGTGATAGCGGATATCAGCCCCAGCATTTT; CDR3aa: CASSDSGYQPQHF
v_gene: TRBV9; d_gene: -; j_gene: TRBJ2-1; CDR3nt: TGTGCCAGCAGCGTAGGACTCCCCAACAATGAGCAGTTCTTC; CDR3aa: CASSVGLPNNEQFF
v_gene: TRBV28; d_gene: TRBD1; j_gene: TRBJ1-2; CDR3nt: TGTGCCAGCGGCCAGGGGGTCTATGGCTACACCTTC; CDR3aa: CASGQGVYGYTF
v_gene: TRBV18; d_gene: -; j_gene: TRBJ2-7; CDR3nt: TGTGCCAGCTCACCCTCCCGGGACTACGAGCAGTACTTC; CDR3aa: CASSPSRDYEQYF
v_gene: TRBV19; d_gene: TRBD2; j_gene: TRBJ2-5; CDR3nt: TGTGCCAGTAGTGTAGCGGGGAATAAAGAGACCCAGTACTTC; CDR3aa: CASSVAGNKETQYF
v_gene: TRBV7-3; d_gene: -; j_gene: TRBJ2-3; CDR3nt: TGTGCCAGCAGCTTAGCAGGGAACCCCACAGATACGCAGTATTTT; CDR3aa: CASSLAGNPTDTQYF
v_gene: TRBV4-3; d_gene: TRBD2; j_gene: TRBJ2-2; CDR3nt: TGCGCCAGCAGCCAAGAATGGGGAGGGGCGTCGAGCACCGGGGAGCTGTTTTTT; CDR3aa: CASSQEWGGASSTGELFF
v_gene: TRBV21-1; d_gene: -; j_gene: TRBJ2-2; CDR3nt: TGTGCCAGCAGCAAAGTGGGGCACGGGTTGGGGGAGCTGTTTTTT; CDR3aa: CASSKVGHGLGELFF
v_gene: TRBV28; d_gene: -; j_gene: TRBJ1-5; CDR3nt: TGTGCCAGCAGTTTTAGTCAGCCCCAGCATTTT; CDR3aa: CASSFSQPQHF
v_gene: TRBV7-3; d_gene: -; j_gene: TRBJ2-4; CDR3nt: TGTGCCAGCAGCCCCCAGCAGGGCAACATTCAGTACTTC; CDR3aa: CASSPQQGNIQYF
v_gene: TRBV5-1; d_gene: TRBD2; j_gene: TRBJ2-2; CDR3nt: TGCGCCAGCAGCTTCGTTGCGGGGGGGCTCGGGGAGCTGTTTTTT; CDR3aa: CASSFVAGGLGELFF
v_gene: TRBV6-6; d_gene: TRBD1; j_gene: TRBJ2-3; CDR3nt: TGTGCCAGCAGCTCAACCGGGACAGGGGGCACAGATACGCAGTATTTT; CDR3aa: CASSSTGTGGTDTQYF
v_gene: TRBV28; d_gene: TRBD1; j_gene: TRBJ2-3; CDR3nt: TGTGCCAGCAGTACCCCGGGACAGGACCCTCAATTAGGTACGCAGTATTTT; CDR3aa: CASSTPGQDPQLGTQYF
v_gene: TRBV7-9; d_gene: TRBD1; j_gene: TRBJ1-2; CDR3nt: TGTGCCAGCAGCGCGGACAGGGACGACGGCTACACCTTC; CDR3aa: CASSADRDDGYTF
v_gene: TRBV11-2; d_gene: TRBD1; j_gene: TRBJ2-3; CDR3nt: TGTGCCAGCAACGAGGGACAGTCCACAGATACGCAGTATTTT; CDR3aa: CASNEGQSTDTQYF
v_gene: TRBV6-5; d_gene: TRBD1; j_gene: TRBJ1-1; CDR3nt: TGTGCCAGCACCCGGACAGGGAGGGACACTGAAGCTTTCTTT; CDR3aa: CASTRTGRDTEAFF
v_gene: TRBV6-5; d_gene: -; j_gene: TRBJ1-5; CDR3nt: TGTGCCAGCAGTCCGGACAGAAATAGCAATCAGCCCCAGCATTTT; CDR3aa: CASSPDRNSNQPQHF
v_gene: TRBV27; d_gene: TRBD1; j_gene: TRBJ1-6; CDR3nt: TGTGCCAGCAGTTCCGGGACAGGGTTTTCCTATAATTCACCCCTCCACTTT; CDR3aa: CASSSGTGFSYNSPLHF
v_gene: TRBV2; d_gene: TRBD1; j_gene: TRBJ1-1; CDR3nt: TGTGCCAGCAGCGCAAACAGGGGGGGAACTGAAGCTTTCTTT; CDR3aa: CASSANRGGTEAFF
v_gene: TRBV5-1; d_gene: -; j_gene: TRBJ2-2; CDR3nt: TGCGCCAGCAGCCGGGTCGTAGACACCGGGGAGCTGTTTTTT; CDR3aa: CASSRVVDTGELFF
v_gene: TRBV19; d_gene: -; j_gene: TRBJ1-6; CDR3nt: TGTGCCAGTACCACACGGGCGGAGGGAAGGGTACCCCTCCACTTT; CDR3aa: CASTTRAEGRVPLHF
v_gene: TRBV29-1; d_gene: TRBD2; j_gene: TRBJ2-3; CDR3nt: TGCAGCGTTGATAGGTGGCGGGGGGAAAATTATAGCACAGATACGCAGTATTTT; CDR3aa: CSVDRWRGENYSTDTQYF
v_gene: TRBV10-2; d_gene: TRBD1; j_gene: TRBJ2-5; CDR3nt: TGCGCCAGCAGTGCACAGGGGCGAGTGGCCCAGTACTTC; CDR3aa: CASSAQGRVAQYF
v_gene: TRBV5-8; d_gene: -; j_gene: TRBJ1-2; CDR3nt: TGTGCCAGCAGCTTATTAGACAGGATCTTTTTGAATGGCTACACCTTC; CDR3aa: CASSLLDRIFLNGYTF
v_gene: TRBV4-3; d_gene: -; j_gene: TRBJ1-2; CDR3nt: TGCGCCAGCAGCCAACAGGCGCTCTATGGCTACACCTTC; CDR3aa: CASSQQALYGYTF
v_gene: TRBV27; d_gene: -; j_gene: TRBJ1-4; CDR3nt: TGTGCCAGCAGTTCCTACGGTAATGAAAAACTGTTTTTT; CDR3aa: CASSSYGNEKLFF
v_gene: TRBV5-1; d_gene: -; j_gene: TRBJ1-1; CDR3nt: TGCGCCAGCAGCCTAAAACAGGGGAACACTGAAGCTTTCTTT; CDR3aa: CASSLKQGNTEAFF
v_gene: TRBV15; d_gene: TRBD1; j_gene: TRBJ1-5; CDR3nt: TGTGCCACCAGCAGAGGACAGGGAGCGAATCAGCCCCAGCATTTT; CDR3aa: CATSRGQGANQPQHF
v_gene: TRBV11-2; d_gene: -; j_gene: TRBJ2-5; CDR3nt: TGTGCCAGCAGCCCTAGCTCCGGGGGGCTGAAGACCCAGTACTTC; CDR3aa: CASSPSSGGLKTQYF
v_gene: TRBV9; d_gene: -; j_gene: TRBJ2-1; CDR3nt: TGTGCCAGCAGCGTAGGCCCAGGGATCGAGCAGTTCTTC; CDR3aa: CASSVGPGIEQFF
v_gene: TRBV28; d_gene: TRBD1; j_gene: TRBJ2-7; CDR3nt: TGTGCCAGCAGGGGGACAGACTCCTACGAGCAGTACTTC; CDR3aa: CASRGTDSYEQYF